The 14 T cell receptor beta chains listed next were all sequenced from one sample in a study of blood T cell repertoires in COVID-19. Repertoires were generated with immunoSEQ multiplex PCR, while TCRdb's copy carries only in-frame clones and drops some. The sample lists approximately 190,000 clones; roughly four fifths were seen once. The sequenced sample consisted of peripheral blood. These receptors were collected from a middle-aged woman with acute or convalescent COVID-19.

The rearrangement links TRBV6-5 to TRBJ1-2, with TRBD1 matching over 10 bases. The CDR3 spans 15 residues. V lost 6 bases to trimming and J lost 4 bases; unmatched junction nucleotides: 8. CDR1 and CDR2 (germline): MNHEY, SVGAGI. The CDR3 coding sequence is TGTGCCAGCAGCCCCCGGGGACAGGGGTTCTATGGCTACACCTTC. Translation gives CASSPRGQGFYGYTF.

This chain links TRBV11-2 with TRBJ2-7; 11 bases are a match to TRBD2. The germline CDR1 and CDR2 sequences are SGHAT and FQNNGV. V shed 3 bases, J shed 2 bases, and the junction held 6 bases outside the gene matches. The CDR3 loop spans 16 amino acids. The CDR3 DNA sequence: TGTGCCAGCAGCTTGACCGGGACTAGCGGAGCCTACGAGCAGTACTTC. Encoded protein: CASSLTGTSGAYEQYF. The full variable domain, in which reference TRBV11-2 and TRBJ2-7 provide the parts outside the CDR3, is EAGVAQSPRYKIIEKRQSVAFWCNPISGHATLYWYQQILGQGPKLLIQFQNNGVVDDSQLPKDRFSAERLKGVDSTLKIQPAKLEDSAVYLCASSLTGTSGAYEQYFGPGTRLTVT.

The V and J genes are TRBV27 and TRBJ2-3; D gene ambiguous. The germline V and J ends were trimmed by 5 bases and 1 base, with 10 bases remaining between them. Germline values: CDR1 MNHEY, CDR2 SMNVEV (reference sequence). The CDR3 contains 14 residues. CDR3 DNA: TGTGCCAGCAGTCCGATGCCGGGCACAGATACGCAGTATTTT. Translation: CASSPMPGTDTQYF.

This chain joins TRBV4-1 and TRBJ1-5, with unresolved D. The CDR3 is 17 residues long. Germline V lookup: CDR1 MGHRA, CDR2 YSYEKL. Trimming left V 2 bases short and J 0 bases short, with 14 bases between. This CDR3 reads CASSQQVTDYSNQPQHF. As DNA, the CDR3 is TGCGCCAGCAGCCAACAGGTGACCGACTATAGCAATCAGCCCCAGCATTTT.

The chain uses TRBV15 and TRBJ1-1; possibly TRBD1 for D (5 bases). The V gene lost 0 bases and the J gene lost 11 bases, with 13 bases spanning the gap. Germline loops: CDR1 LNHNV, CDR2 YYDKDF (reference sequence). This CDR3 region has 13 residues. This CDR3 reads CATSRDQGGVAFF. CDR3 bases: TGTGCCACCAGCAGAGATCAGGGCGGCGTGGCTTTCTTT.

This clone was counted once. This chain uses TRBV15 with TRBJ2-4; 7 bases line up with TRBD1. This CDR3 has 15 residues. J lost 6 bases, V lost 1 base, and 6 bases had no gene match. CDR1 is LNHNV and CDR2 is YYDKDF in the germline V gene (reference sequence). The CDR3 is CATSRAAGGSNIQYF. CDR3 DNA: TGTGCCACCAGCAGAGCGGCAGGGGGATCAAACATTCAGTACTTC.

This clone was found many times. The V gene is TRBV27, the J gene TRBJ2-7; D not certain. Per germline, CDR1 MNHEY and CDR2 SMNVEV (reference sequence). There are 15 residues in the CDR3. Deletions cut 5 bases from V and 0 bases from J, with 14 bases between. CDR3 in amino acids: CASSKEVAASYEQYF. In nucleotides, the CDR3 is TGTGCCAGCAGTAAGGAAGTAGCTGCCTCCTACGAGCAGTACTTC.

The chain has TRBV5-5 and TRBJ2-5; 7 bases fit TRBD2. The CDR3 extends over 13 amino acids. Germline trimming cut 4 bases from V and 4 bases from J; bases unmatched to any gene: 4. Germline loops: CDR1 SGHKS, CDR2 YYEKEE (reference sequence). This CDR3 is CASSRGGGETQYF. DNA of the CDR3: TGTGCCAGCAGCCGTGGCGGGGGAGAGACCCAGTACTTC.

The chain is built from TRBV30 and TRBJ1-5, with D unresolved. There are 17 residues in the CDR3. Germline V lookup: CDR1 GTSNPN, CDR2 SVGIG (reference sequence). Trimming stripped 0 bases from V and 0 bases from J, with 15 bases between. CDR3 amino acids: CAWSVPGSLYSNQPQHF. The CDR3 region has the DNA TGTGCCTGGAGTGTGCCAGGTTCACTTTATAGCAATCAGCCCCAGCATTTT.

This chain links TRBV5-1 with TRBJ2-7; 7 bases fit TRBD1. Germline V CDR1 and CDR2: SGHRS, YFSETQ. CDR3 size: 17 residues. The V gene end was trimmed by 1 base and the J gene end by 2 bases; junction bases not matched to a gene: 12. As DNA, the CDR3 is TGCGCCAGCAGCTTGCGAAGGTCAGGGGGACAAGCCTACGAGCAGTACTTC. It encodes CASSLRRSGGQAYEQYF. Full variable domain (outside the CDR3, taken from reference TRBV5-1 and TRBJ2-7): KAGVTQTPRYLIKTRGQQVTLSCSPISGHRSVSWYQQTPGQGLQFLFEYFSETQRNKGNFPGRFSGRQFSNSRSEMNVSTLELGDSALYLCASSLRRSGGQAYEQYFGPGTRLTVT.

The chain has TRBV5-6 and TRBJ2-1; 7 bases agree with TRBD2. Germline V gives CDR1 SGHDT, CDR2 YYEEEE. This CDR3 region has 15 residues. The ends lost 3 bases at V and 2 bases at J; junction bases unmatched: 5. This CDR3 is CASSWAGLAYNEQFF. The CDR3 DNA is TGTGCCAGCAGCTGGGCTGGACTAGCCTACAATGAGCAGTTCTTC.

CDR3 bases: TGTGCCAGCTCACCTCTCTCGGGTCCCATATATTTT. Translating it yields CASSPLSGPIYF. The rearrangement links TRBV18 to TRBJ1-3; D is unclear. CDR1 is KGHSH, CDR2 LQKENI, per germline. The CDR3 is 12 residues long. Trimming removed 3 bases at V and 11 bases at J, with 11 bases between.

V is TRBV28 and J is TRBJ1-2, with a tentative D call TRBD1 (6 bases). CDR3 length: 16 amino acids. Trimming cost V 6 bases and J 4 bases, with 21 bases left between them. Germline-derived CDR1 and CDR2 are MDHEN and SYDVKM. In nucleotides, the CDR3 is TGTGCCAGCAGACACACGGGGGGACAAGGCCCCTATGGCTACACCTTC. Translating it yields CASRHTGGQGPYGYTF.

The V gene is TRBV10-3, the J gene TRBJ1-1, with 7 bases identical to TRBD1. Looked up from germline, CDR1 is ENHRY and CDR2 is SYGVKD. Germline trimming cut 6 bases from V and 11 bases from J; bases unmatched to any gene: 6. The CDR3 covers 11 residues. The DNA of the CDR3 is TGTGCCATCAGGGGCAGGGGGTCCGCTTTCTTT. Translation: CAIRGRGSAFF.